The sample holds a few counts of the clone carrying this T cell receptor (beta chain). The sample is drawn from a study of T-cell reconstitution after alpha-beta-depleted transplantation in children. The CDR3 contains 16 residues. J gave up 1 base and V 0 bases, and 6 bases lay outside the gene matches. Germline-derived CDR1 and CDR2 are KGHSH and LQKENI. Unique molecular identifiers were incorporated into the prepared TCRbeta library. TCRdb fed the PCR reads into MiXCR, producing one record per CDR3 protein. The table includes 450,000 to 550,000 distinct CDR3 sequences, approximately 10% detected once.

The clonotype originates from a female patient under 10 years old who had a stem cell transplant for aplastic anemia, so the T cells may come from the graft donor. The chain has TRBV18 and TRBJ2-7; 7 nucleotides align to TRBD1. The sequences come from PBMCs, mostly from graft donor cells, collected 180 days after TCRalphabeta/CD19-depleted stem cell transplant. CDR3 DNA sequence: TGTGCCAGCTCACCACCGGGGACAGCCAAGTCCTACGAGCAGTACTTC. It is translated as CASSPPGTAKSYEQYF. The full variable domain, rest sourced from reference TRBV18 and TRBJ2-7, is NAGVMQNPRHLVRRRGQEARLRCSPMKGHSHVYWYRQLPEEGLKFMVYLQKENIIDESGMPKERFSAEFPKEGPSILRIQQVVRGDSAAYFCASSPPGTAKSYEQYFGPGTRLTVT.